This TCR beta chain was found in a study of siplizumab effects on memory and regulatory T cells. Assay used: immunoSEQ multiplex PCR; TCRdb lists only in-frame clones, some missing. The sample consists of some 97,000 clones, 91% of them appearing once. The CDR3 has 14 residues. The V and J ends lost 3 bases and 4 bases respectively, with 13 bases between them. The germline CDR1 and CDR2 sequences are SGHRS and YFSETQ. This sequence was found in a human donor in good health. Some clones in this sample may be carry-over from other donors' samples. The V call is TRBV5-1, the J call TRBJ1-1, with D possibly TRBD1 on 6 matching bases. The source material was CD4+ T cells sorted from blood. Here the CDR3 DNA reads TGCGCCAGCAGCTGGACAGATTTGGGCACTGAAGCTTTCTTT. This sequence encodes CASSWTDLGTEAFF. The variable domain in full, completed from reference TRBV5-1 and TRBJ1-1, reads KAGVTQTPRYLIKTRGQQVTLSCSPISGHRSVSWYQQTPGQGLQFLFEYFSETQRNKGNFPGRFSGRQFSNSRSEMNVSTLELGDSALYLCASSWTDLGTEAFFGQGTRLTVV.